The 23 T cell receptor beta chains given below trace back to one sample, sequenced in a study of T cell changes during pregnancy in multiple sclerosis. TCRdb's table, derived via immunoSEQ multiplex PCR, lists solely in-frame clones and lacks some. The sample yields 99,000 or so clones, 85% to 95% seen once. Sequenced material: peripheral blood, taken after pregnancy. The receptors stem from a female donor with multiple sclerosis, enrolled in a pregnancy study.

The rearrangement uses TRBV27 and TRBJ2-2; TRBD2 might be the D (5 bases). The CDR3 consists of 17 residues. V gave up 6 bases and J gave up 0 bases, with 17 bases separating them. In germline, CDR1 is MNHEY, CDR2 SMNVEV (reference sequence). The CDR3 here is CASSSGLRLTNTGELFF. As DNA, the CDR3 is TGTGCCAGCAGCTCAGGACTCAGACTAACGAACACCGGGGAGCTGTTTTTT.

The DNA of the CDR3 is TGTGCCAGCAGCCTCTCGACAGGAACAGATACGCAGTATTTT. It translates to CASSLSTGTDTQYF. The V gene is TRBV11-2, the J gene TRBJ2-3; TRBD1 might be the D (6 bases). With 5 bases removed from V and 3 bases from J, the gap between germline ends came to 12 bases. The CDR3 is 14 residues long. Germline values: CDR1 SGHAT, CDR2 FQNNGV. The whole variable domain, remainder taken from reference TRBV11-2 and TRBJ2-3, is EAGVAQSPRYKIIEKRQSVAFWCNPISGHATLYWYQQILGQGPKLLIQFQNNGVVDDSQLPKDRFSAERLKGVDSTLKIQPAKLEDSAVYLCASSLSTGTDTQYFGPGTRLTVL.

The CDR3 is CASSLGGSAAGEQFF. CDR3 bases: TGTGCCAGCAGTTTAGGTGGGAGCGCCGCGGGTGAGCAGTTCTTC. The rearrangement uses TRBV27 and TRBJ2-1; D is possibly TRBD2 (5 bases). Germline CDR1 is MNHEY and CDR2 is SMNVEV (reference sequence). The CDR3 is 15 residues long. The ends were cut back, 2 bases at V and 9 bases at J, with 17 bases in the middle.

This rearrangement joins TRBV4-3 to TRBJ2-2, with D possibly being TRBD2 (5 bases). The V gene's germline CDR1 is LGHNA and CDR2 YSLEER. The CDR3 spans 14 residues. The V end lost 3 bases, the J end lost 4 bases, and 9 bases lay between the germline ends. Here the CDR3 DNA reads TGCGCCAGCAGCCATTCGGCGGGCACCGGGGAGCTGTTTTTT. This encodes CASSHSAGTGELFF.

The V and J genes are TRBV5-1 and TRBJ2-3; TRBD2 matches 7 bases. With V trimmed by 0 bases and J by 2 bases, 3 bases remained unmatched. This CDR3 is built from 15 residues. Germline V CDR1 and CDR2: SGHRS, YFSETQ. In nucleotides, the CDR3 is TGCGCCAGCAGCTTGGTTGGGAGGGTCACAGATACGCAGTATTTT. It yields the protein CASSLVGRVTDTQYF.

DNA of the CDR3: TGTGCCAGCTCACCTCCGATGGGACAGCTGAATGGCTACACCTTC. Amino acid sequence: CASSPPMGQLNGYTF. The chain has TRBV18 and TRBJ1-2; TRBD1 matches at 7 bases. The V segment lost 3 bases and the J segment 6 bases; nucleotides outside the gene matches: 10. CDR3 size: 15 residues. Germline V lookup: CDR1 KGHSH, CDR2 LQKENI.

V is TRBV13 and J is TRBJ2-6, with a possible D match to TRBD1 (5 bases). Germline values: CDR1 PRHDT, CDR2 FYEKMQ (reference sequence). This CDR3 has 15 amino acids. The germline V and J ends were trimmed by 5 bases and 1 base, with 9 bases remaining between them. The CDR3 region has the DNA TGTGCCAGCAGCGCGGCAGGGTCTGGGGCCAACGTCCTGACTTTC. The encoded protein is CASSAAGSGANVLTF.

The chain carries TRBV6-5 and TRBJ1-1; D remains unclear. Trimming removed 2 bases at V and 1 base at J, with 11 bases between. The CDR3 is 15 residues long. Looked up from germline, CDR1 is MNHEY and CDR2 is SVGAGI. For the CDR3, the DNA is TGTGCCAGCAGTTACGATTTCCGGGGGAACACTGAAGCTTTCTTT. As protein: CASSYDFRGNTEAFF.

This sequence joins TRBV5-1 and TRBJ2-7, with 7 bases fitting TRBD2. The CDR3 runs 15 residues. V lost 3 bases and J lost 2; bases outside the gene matches: 8. Germline V gene data show CDR1 as SGHRS and CDR2 as YFSETQ. The CDR3 DNA reads TGCGCCAGCAGCTGGGGGGGACTTTCTCCCTACGAGCAGTACTTC. This translates into CASSWGGLSPYEQYF.

This clone was detected once. This chain connects TRBV6-1 to TRBJ2-7; 9 nucleotides agree with TRBD1. Per the germline V gene, CDR1 is MNHNS and CDR2 is SASEGT. The V segment lost 3 bases and the J segment 7 bases; nucleotides outside the gene matches: 10. The length of the CDR3 is 15 residues. CDR3 nucleotides: TGTGCCAGCAGTGATGCCGGGACAGGGCGCGGAGAGCAGTACTTC. This gives the protein CASSDAGTGRGEQYF.

The J gene is TRBJ2-1, the V gene TRBV19; tentatively, D is TRBD2 (6 bases). The CDR3 is made up of 13 amino acids. The germline V gene encodes CDR1 LNHDA and CDR2 SQIVND (reference sequence). V was clipped by 0 bases and J by 7 bases, with 7 bases between them. CDR3 residues: CASSIDGGNEQFF. CDR3 nucleotides: TGTGCCAGTAGTATAGACGGGGGTAATGAGCAGTTCTTC.

The V and J genes are TRBV10-1 and TRBJ1-5; 7 positions match TRBD1. The V segment lost 6 bases and the J segment 7 bases; nucleotides outside the gene matches: 6. The germline gives CDR1 WNHNN, CDR2 SYGVQD (reference sequence). The CDR3 length is 13 residues. The CDR3 protein is CASSVGTEQPQHF. In nucleotides, the CDR3 is TGCGCCAGCAGCGTGGGGACAGAGCAGCCCCAGCATTTT.

This chain uses TRBV19 with TRBJ1-5; D is possibly TRBD1 (6 bases). Germline-derived CDR1 and CDR2 are LNHDA and SQIVND (reference sequence). CDR3 length: 14 amino acids. Trimming stripped 3 bases from V and 3 bases from J, with 9 bases between. The CDR3 coding sequence is TGTGCCAGTAGTATTTGGACAGACAATCAGCCCCAGCATTTT. Its translation is CASSIWTDNQPQHF. Full variable domain (missing parts from reference TRBV19 and TRBJ1-5): DGGITQSPKYLFRKEGQNVTLSCEQNLNHDAMYWYRQDPGQGLRLIYYSQIVNDFQKGDIAEGYSVSREKKESFPLTVTSAQKNPTAFYLCASSIWTDNQPQHFGDGTRLSIL.

The rearrangement uses TRBV29-1 and TRBJ1-2, with a weak D call TRBD1 (6 bases). The CDR3 is 15 amino acids. V lost 3 bases and J 7 bases, leaving 21 bases between the germline ends. Germline V gene data show CDR1 as SQVTM and CDR2 as ANQGSEA. CDR3 sequence reads: CSVEGKGGTFGGYTF. Here the CDR3 DNA reads TGCAGCGTTGAGGGAAAGGGGGGGACGTTCGGTGGCTACACCTTC.

The chain links TRBV18 to TRBJ2-7; D is perhaps TRBD2 (5 bases). Germline V gene lookup returns CDR1 KGHSH and CDR2 LQKENI. CDR3 length: 13 amino acids. V shed 2 bases and J shed 4 bases, with 9 bases lying between them. The CDR3 protein is CASSPERGYEQYF. The CDR3 nucleotides read TGTGCCAGCTCACCAGAGAGAGGGTACGAGCAGTACTTC.

The sample holds one count of this clone. The V and J genes are TRBV27 and TRBJ2-7; 8 bases match TRBD1. Germline V lookup: CDR1 MNHEY, CDR2 SMNVEV (reference sequence). The trim removed 5 bases at V and 5 bases at J, leaving 5 bases unmatched. This CDR3 is 13 amino acids long. The CDR3 region is CASSRQGSDEQYF. The CDR3 bases are TGTGCCAGCAGTCGACAGGGGAGTGACGAGCAGTACTTC.

The table lists this clone with a count of one. This chain links TRBV7-8 with TRBJ1-3; D may be TRBD1 (5 bases). Deletions cut 5 bases from V and 0 bases from J, with 14 bases between. The CDR3 loop spans 16 amino acids. CDR1 is SGHVS, CDR2 FQNEAQ, per germline. CDR3 nucleotide sequence: TGTGCCAGCAGCAAGCGGGACGGATACTCTGGAAACACCATATATTTT. Protein product: CASSKRDGYSGNTIYF. The variable domain in full, completed from reference TRBV7-8 and TRBJ1-3, reads GAGVSQSPRYKVAKRGQDVALRCDPISGHVSLFWYQQALGQGPEFLTYFQNEAQLDKSGLPSDRFFAERPEGSVSTLKIQRTQQEDSAVYLCASSKRDGYSGNTIYFGEGSWLTVV.

The J gene is TRBJ2-2, the V gene TRBV10-1; D is perhaps TRBD2 (6 bases). The CDR3 covers 15 residues. The germline V gene has CDR1 WNHNN and CDR2 SYGVQD (reference sequence). Between the trimmed V and J ends, which lost 4 bases and 4 bases, there was a span of 13 bases. DNA for the CDR3: TGCGCCAGCAGTGCGGGAGCTACAGGCACCGGGGAGCTGTTTTTT. Its protein is CASSAGATGTGELFF.

V gene TRBV7-9 combines with J gene TRBJ2-1; 9 bases agree with TRBD2. Losses at the gene ends were 2 bases for V and 2 bases for J; bases not matched to a gene: 10. The germline V gene encodes CDR1 SEHNR and CDR2 FQNEAQ (reference sequence). The CDR3 extends over 18 amino acids. The chain's CDR3 is CASSLIPGREGPYNEQFF. CDR3 bases: TGTGCCAGCAGCTTAATCCCTGGGCGGGAGGGCCCCTACAATGAGCAGTTCTTC.

This chain connects TRBV7-9 to TRBJ1-4, with 9 bases aligning to TRBD1. This CDR3 has 14 amino acids. Trimming removed 5 bases from V and 3 bases from J; junction bases left unmatched: 1. CDR1 and CDR2 from the germline V gene are SEHNR and FQNEAQ (reference sequence). DNA for the CDR3: TGTGCCAGCAGCCGGACAGGGGCTAATGAAAAACTGTTTTTT. As protein: CASSRTGANEKLFF.

V and J are TRBV12-5 and TRBJ2-2, with 10 bases that match TRBD1. There are 17 residues in the CDR3. Germline-derived CDR1 and CDR2 are LGHNT and FRNRAP. Germline trimming cut 2 bases from V and 3 bases from J; bases unmatched to any gene: 6. The CDR3 is CASGLPRTGGDTGELFF. CDR3 nucleotides: TGTGCTAGTGGTTTGCCCCGGACAGGGGGTGACACCGGGGAGCTGTTTTTT.

The J gene is TRBJ1-2, the V gene TRBV5-4; tentatively, D is TRBD1 (5 bases). CDR1 is SGHNT, CDR2 YYREEE, per germline (reference sequence). This CDR3 is 12 amino acids long. V was trimmed by 1 base and J by 7 bases, leaving 8 bases between them. The CDR3 sequence is CASSLWGLGYTF. The CDR3 DNA follows: TGTGCCAGCAGCTTGTGGGGCCTTGGCTACACCTTC. Variable domain in full (rest from reference TRBV5-4 and TRBJ1-2): ETGVTQSPTHLIKTRGQQVTLRCSSQSGHNTVSWYQQALGQGPQFIFQYYREEENGRGNFPPRFSGLQFPNYSSELNVNALELDDSALYLCASSLWGLGYTFGSGTRLTVV.

The CDR3 coding sequence is TGCGCCAGCAGTGAGTCCCGGGGCTACAATGAGCAGTTCTTC. It encodes CASSESRGYNEQFF. The genes are TRBV10-1 and TRBJ2-1; D is possibly TRBD2 (5 bases). The CDR3 runs 14 residues. Germline CDR1 WNHNN, CDR2 SYGVQD (reference sequence). Trimming shortened V by 0 bases and J by 3 bases, and 6 bases separated the two germline ends.